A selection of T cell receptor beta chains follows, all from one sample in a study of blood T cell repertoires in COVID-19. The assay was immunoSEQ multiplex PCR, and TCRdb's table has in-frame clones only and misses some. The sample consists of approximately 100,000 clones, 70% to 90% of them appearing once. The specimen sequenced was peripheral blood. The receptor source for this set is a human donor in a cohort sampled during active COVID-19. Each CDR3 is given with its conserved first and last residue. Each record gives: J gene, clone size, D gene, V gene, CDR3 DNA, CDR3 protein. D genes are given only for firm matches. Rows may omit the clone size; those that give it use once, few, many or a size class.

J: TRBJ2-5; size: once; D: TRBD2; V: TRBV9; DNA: TGTGCCAGCAGCGGTCTAGCGGGGAGCGGTCGAGAGACCCAGTACTTC; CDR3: CASSGLAGSGRETQYF
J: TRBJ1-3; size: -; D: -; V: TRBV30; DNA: TGTGCCTGGGACAGAGGAAACACCATATATTTT; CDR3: CAWDRGNTIYF
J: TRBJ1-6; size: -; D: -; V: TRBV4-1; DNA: TGCGCCAGCAGCCAAGGAAGGACCCGGGGTAATTCACCCCTCCACTTT; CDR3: CASSQGRTRGNSPLHF
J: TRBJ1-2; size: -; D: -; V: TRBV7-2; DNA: TGTGCCAGCAGCTTAGAGGAGGACTATGGCTACACCTTC; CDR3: CASSLEEDYGYTF
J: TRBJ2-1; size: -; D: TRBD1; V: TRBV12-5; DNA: TGTGCTAGTGGTTTGGAAACGGGACAGAAGCAGTTCTTC; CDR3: CASGLETGQKQFF
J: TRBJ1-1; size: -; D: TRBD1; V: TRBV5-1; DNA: TGCGCCAGCAGGCACTCGACAGGGAGCAACACTGAAGCTTTCTTT; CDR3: CASRHSTGSNTEAFF
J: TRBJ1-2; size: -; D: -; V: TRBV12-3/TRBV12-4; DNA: TGTGCCAGCACCAAAGAGGCCTATGGCTACACCTTC; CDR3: CASTKEAYGYTF
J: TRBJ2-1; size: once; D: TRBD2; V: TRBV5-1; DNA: TGCGCCAGCAGCTCGCAGACTAGCGGGGGGACCAGTGAGCAGTTCTTC; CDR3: CASSSQTSGGTSEQFF
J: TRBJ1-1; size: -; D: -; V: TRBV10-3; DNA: TGTGCCATCAGTGAGCCCACAACAGGGAACACTGAAGCTTTCTTT; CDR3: CAISEPTTGNTEAFF
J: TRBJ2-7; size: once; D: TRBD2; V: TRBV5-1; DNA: TGCGCCAGCAGAAGCTGGACTAGCTCCCGTAACGAGCAGTACTTC; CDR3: CASRSWTSSRNEQYF
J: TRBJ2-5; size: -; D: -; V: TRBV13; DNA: TGTGCCAGCAGCCCGGACTCGGGGGAGACCCAGTACTTC; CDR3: CASSPDSGETQYF
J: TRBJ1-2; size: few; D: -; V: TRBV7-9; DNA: TGTGCCAGCAGTCTACAGGACCCCGGGTATGGCTACACCTTC; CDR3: CASSLQDPGYGYTF
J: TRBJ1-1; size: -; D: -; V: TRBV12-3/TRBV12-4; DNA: TGTGCCAGCAGTTATCAGGGCTTCAGTGAAGCTTTCTTT; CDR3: CASSYQGFSEAFF
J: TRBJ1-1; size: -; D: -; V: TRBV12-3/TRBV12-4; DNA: TGTGCCAGCAGTCGCGACAGGAGCACTGAAGCTTTCTTT; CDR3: CASSRDRSTEAFF
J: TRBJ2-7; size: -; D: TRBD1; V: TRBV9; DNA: TGTGCCAGCAGCGTAGGGTCCCCGGGACAGCCCTACGAGCAGTACTTC; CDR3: CASSVGSPGQPYEQYF
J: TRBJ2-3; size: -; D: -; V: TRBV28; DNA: TGTGCCAGCAGTTTAAGGCCCCCGGGTACGCAGTATTTT; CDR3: CASSLRPPGTQYF
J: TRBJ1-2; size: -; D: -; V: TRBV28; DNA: TGTGCCAGCAGTCAGACAGGTTCCAACTATGGCTACACCTTC; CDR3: CASSQTGSNYGYTF
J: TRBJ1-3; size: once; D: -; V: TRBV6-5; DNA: TGTGCCAGCAGTTACTCGCGGAGCTCTGGAAACACCATATATTTT; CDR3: CASSYSRSSGNTIYF
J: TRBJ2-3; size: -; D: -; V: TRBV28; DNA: TGTGCCAGCAGAGGAGGGGATAGCGGTAGCACAGATACGCAGTATTTT; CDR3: CASRGGDSGSTDTQYF
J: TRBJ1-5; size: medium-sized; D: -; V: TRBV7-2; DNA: TGTGCCAGCAGCTTGCGGGGCGGCAATCAGCCCCAGCATTTT; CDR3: CASSLRGGNQPQHF
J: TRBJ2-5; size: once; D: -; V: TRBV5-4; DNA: TGTGCCAGCAGCTGGACGGGAGCCGGGGAGACCCAGTACTTC; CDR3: CASSWTGAGETQYF
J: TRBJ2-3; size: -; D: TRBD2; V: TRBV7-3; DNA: TGTGCCAGCAGCTCGACTAGCGGGGGGGTCACAGATACGCAGTATTTT; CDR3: CASSSTSGGVTDTQYF
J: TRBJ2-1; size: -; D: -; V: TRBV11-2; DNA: TGTGCCAGCAGCCTAAACAGGGAACCGTTCGATGAGCAGTTCTTC; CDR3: CASSLNREPFDEQFF
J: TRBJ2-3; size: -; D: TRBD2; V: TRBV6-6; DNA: TGTGCCAGCAGTACGGGGACTAGCGGGGATGCAGATACGCAGTATTTT; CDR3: CASSTGTSGDADTQYF
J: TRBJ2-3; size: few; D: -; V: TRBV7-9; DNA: TGTGCCAGCAGCTTAGATGGGGACATTACAGATACGCAGTATTTT; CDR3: CASSLDGDITDTQYF
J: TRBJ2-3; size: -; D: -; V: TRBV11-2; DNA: TGTGCCAGCAGCTTAGATCTCGGTACGCAGTATTTT; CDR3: CASSLDLGTQYF
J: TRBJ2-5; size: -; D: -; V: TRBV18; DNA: TGTGCCAGCTCACCGGGACTGCAAGAGACCCAGTACTTC; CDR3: CASSPGLQETQYF
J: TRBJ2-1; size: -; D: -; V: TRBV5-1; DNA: TGCGCCAGCAGCTTGGCGGGGGTAAGCTCCTACAATGAGCAGTTCTTC; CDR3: CASSLAGVSSYNEQFF
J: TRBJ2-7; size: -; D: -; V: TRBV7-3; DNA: TGTGCCAGCAGCTTACAGACAGGCGCGTACGAGCAGTACTTC; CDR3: CASSLQTGAYEQYF
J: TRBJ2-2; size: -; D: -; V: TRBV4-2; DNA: TGTGCCAGCAGCCAAAATCCGGGAGTAATCACCGGGGAGCTGTTTTTT; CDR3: CASSQNPGVITGELFF
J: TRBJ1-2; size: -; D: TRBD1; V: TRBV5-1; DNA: TGCGCCAGCAGCTTGGGGGACAGGAGTTACTATGGCTACACCTTC; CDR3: CASSLGDRSYYGYTF
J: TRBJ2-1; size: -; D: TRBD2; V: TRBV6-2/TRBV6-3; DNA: TGTGCCAGCAGTTACTTCCCCTTACTAGCGGACCCCTACAATGAGCAGTTCTTC; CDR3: CASSYFPLLADPYNEQFF
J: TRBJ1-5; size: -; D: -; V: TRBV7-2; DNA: TGTGCCAGCAGCTTCGGCAATCAGCCCCAGCATTTT; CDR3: CASSFGNQPQHF
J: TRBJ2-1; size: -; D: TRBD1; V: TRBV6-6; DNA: TGTGCCAGCACCGGGGACAGGGGGAGGAATGAGCAGTTCTTC; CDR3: CASTGDRGRNEQFF
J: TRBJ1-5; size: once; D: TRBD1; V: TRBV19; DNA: TGTGCCAGTAGTATCGACAGGGGGCCCCCCCAGCATTTT; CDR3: CASSIDRGPPQHF
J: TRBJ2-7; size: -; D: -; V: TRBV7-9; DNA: TGTGCCAGCAGCCCGGGACAAACCTTGCAGTACTTC; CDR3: CASSPGQTLQYF
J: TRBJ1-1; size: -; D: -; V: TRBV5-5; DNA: TGTGCCAGCAGCCGCGGCAGTTTGAACACTGAAGCTTTCTTT; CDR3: CASSRGSLNTEAFF
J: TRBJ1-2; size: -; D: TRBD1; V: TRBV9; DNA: TGTGCCAGCAGCGCAGACAGGGTAAACGGCTACACCTTC; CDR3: CASSADRVNGYTF
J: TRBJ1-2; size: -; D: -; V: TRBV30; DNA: TGTGCCTGGAGTGCGACAGGTCGGGTGTATGGCTACACCTTC; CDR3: CAWSATGRVYGYTF
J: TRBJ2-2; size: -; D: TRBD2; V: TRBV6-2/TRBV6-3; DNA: TGTGCCAGCAGTTACTCCAGCGGACTAGCGGAAACCGGGGAGCTGTTTTTT; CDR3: CASSYSSGLAETGELFF
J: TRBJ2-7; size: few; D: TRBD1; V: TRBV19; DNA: TGTGCCAGTAGGTTAGGACAGGTTGGAACCTACGAGCAGTACTTC; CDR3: CASRLGQVGTYEQYF
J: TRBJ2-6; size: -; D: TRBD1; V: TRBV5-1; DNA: TGCGCCAGCAGCCGACCAAGAATAGAGGGGGCCTCTGGGGCCAACGTCCTGACTTTC; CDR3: CASSRPRIEGASGANVLTF
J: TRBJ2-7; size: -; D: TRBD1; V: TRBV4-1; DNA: TGCGCCAGCAGCCAAGGGACAGGGGGCCAGTACGAGCAGTACTTC; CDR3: CASSQGTGGQYEQYF
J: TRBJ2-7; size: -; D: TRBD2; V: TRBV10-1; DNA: TGCGCCAGCAGTGAGTCACGCGGGAGCCCCTCGCAGTACTTC; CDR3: CASSESRGSPSQYF
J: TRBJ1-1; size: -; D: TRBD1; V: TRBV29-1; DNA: TGCAGCTCATGGACAGGGGTTAACACTGAAGCTTTCTTT; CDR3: CSSWTGVNTEAFF
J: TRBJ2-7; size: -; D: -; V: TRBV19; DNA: TGTGCCAGTAGTAGGACAACGACCTACGAGCAGTACTTC; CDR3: CASSRTTTYEQYF
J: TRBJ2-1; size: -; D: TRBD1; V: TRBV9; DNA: TGTGCCAGCAGTGACGGATCCGGAACAGGGGGCTACAATGAGCAGTTCTTC; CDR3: CASSDGSGTGGYNEQFF
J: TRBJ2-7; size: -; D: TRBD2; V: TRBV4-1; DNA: TGCGCCAGCAGCCCAGGACTAGCGGGAGGCTACGAGCAGTACTTC; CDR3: CASSPGLAGGYEQYF
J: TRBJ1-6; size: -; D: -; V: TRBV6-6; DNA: TGTGCCAGCAGTTACTCGAGTACCGGGGGGGGCCCCCTCCACTTT; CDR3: CASSYSSTGGGPLHF
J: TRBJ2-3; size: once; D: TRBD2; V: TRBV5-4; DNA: TGTGCCAGCAGCCTAGGACTAGCGGGGGGATATTTGGATACGCAGTATTTT; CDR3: CASSLGLAGGYLDTQYF
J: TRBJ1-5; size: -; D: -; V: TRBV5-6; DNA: TGTGCCAGCAGCTTGGTCAGGGGAAGTCAGCCCCAGCATTTT; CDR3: CASSLVRGSQPQHF
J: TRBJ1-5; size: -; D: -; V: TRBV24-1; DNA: TGTGCCACCAGTGATTTGGCGGGTACAAGGTTCCAGCCCCAGCATTTT; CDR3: CATSDLAGTRFQPQHF
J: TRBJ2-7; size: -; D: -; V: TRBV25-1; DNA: TGTGCCAGCAGTGAAGCCCCGAGCGAGCAGTACTTC; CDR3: CASSEAPSEQYF
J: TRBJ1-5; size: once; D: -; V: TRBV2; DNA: TGTGCCAGCAGTCAAACAGGGTTCGGCAATCAGCCCCAGCATTTT; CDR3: CASSQTGFGNQPQHF
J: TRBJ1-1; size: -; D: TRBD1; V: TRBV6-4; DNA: TGTGCCAGCAGTGCGGGACAGGGTAAACGCACTGAAGCTTTCTTT; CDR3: CASSAGQGKRTEAFF
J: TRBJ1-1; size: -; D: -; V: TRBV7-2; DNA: TGTGCCAGCAGCTCGACGGGGTCTGTTTGGACTGAAGCTTTCTTT; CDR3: CASSSTGSVWTEAFF
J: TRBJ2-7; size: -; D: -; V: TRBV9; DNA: TGTGCCAGCAGCGCCGGGGGGCCCGAGCAGTACTTC; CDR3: CASSAGGPEQYF
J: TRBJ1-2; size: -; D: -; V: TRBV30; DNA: TGTGCCTGGTCTACAGCCTATGGCTACACCTTC; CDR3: CAWSTAYGYTF
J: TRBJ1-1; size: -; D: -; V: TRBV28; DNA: TGTGCCAGCAGTTTATTAGGCCGGAGGAACACTGAAGCTTTCTTT; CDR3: CASSLLGRRNTEAFF